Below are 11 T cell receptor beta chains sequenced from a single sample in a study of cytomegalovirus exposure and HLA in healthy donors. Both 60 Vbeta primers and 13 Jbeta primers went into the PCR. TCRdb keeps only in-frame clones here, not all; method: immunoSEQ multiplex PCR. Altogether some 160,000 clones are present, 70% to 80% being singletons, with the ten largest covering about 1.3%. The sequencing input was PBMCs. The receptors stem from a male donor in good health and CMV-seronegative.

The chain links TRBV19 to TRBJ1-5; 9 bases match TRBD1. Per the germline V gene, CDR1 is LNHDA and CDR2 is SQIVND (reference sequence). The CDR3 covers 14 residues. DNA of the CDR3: TGTGCTACCCACATGGGACAGGGCCCTCAGCCCCAGCATTTT. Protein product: CATHMGQGPQPQHF.

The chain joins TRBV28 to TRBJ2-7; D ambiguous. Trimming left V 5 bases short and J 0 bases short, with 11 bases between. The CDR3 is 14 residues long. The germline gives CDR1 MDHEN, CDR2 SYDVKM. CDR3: CASSSTQSSYEQYF. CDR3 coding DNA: TGTGCCAGCAGTAGCACACAGAGCTCCTACGAGCAGTACTTC.

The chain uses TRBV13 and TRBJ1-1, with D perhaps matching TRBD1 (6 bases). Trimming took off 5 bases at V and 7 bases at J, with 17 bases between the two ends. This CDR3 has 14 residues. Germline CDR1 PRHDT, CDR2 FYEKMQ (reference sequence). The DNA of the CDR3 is TGTGCCAGCAGCGAGGAAAGGGGGGGTATTGAAGCTTTCTTT. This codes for CASSEERGGIEAFF.

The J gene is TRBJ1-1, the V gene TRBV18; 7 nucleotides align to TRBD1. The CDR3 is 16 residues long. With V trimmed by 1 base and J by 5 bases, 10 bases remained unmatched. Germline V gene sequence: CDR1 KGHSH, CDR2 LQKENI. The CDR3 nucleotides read TGTGCCAGCTCACCACGGGCAGGGGGTGGTGAAACTGAAGCTTTCTTT. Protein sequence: CASSPRAGGGETEAFF.

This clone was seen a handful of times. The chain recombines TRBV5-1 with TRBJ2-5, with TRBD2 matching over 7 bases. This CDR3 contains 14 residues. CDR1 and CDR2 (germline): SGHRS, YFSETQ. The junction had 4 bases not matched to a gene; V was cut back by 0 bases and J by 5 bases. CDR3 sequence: CASSLAGTTETQYF. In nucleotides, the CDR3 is TGCGCCAGCAGCTTGGCGGGGACTACCGAGACCCAGTACTTC.

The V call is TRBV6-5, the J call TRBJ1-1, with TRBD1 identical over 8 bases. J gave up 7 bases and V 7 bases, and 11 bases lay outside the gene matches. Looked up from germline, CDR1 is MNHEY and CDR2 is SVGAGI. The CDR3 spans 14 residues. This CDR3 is CASTRGGQVIEAFF. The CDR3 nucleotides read TGTGCCAGCACCAGGGGGGGACAGGTGATTGAAGCTTTCTTT.

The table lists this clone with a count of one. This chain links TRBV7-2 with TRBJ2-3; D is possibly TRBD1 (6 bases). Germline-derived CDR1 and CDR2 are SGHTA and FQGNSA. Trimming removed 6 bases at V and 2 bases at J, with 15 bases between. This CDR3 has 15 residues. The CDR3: CASSSDRTLTDTQYF. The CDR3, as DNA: TGTGCCAGCAGTTCCGACAGGACACTCACAGATACGCAGTATTTT.

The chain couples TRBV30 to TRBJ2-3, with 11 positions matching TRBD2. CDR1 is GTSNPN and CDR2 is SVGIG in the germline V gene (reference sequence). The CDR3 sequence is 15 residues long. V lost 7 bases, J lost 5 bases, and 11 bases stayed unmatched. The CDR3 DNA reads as TGTGCCTTCCGGCGACTAGCGGGACGGGTAGATACGCAGTATTTT. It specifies CAFRRLAGRVDTQYF.

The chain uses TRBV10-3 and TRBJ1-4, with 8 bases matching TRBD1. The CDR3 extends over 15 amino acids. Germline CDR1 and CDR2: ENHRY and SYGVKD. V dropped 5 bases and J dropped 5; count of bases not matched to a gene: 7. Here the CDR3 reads CAISTGTGENEKLFF. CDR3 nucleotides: TGTGCCATCAGTACCGGGACAGGAGAAAATGAAAAACTGTTTTTT.

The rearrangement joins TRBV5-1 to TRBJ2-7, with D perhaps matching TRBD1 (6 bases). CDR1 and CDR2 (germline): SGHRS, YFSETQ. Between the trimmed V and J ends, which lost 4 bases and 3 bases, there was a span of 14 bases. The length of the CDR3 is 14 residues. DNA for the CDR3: TGCGCCAGCAGCCCGGACAGCGTTAGCTACGAGCAGTACTTC. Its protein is CASSPDSVSYEQYF.

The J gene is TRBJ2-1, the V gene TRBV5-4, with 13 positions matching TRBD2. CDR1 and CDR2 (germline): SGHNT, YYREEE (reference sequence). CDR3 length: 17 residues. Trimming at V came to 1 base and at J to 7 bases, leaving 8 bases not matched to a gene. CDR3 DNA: TGTGCCAGCAGCTTGAGTCCCGGACTAGCGGGAGTGAATGAGCAGTTCTTC. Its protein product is CASSLSPGLAGVNEQFF.